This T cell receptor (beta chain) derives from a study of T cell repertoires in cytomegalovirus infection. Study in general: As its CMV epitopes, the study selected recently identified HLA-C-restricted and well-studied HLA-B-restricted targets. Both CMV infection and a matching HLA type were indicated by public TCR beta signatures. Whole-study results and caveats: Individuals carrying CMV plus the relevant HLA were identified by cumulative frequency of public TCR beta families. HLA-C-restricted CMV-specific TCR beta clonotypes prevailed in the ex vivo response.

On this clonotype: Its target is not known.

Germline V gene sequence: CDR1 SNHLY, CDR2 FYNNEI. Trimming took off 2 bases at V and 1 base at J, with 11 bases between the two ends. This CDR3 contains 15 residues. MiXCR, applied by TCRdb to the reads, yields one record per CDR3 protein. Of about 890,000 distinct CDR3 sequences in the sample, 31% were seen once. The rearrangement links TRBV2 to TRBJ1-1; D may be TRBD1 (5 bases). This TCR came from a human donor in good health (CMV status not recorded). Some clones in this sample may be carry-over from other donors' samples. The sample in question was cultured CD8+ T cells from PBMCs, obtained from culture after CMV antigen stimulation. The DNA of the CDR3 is TGTGCCAGCAGTGAACCCCGGGGACCGAACACTGAAGCTTTCTTT. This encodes CASSEPRGPNTEAFF.